Listed here are 20 T cell receptor beta chains from one sample, sequenced in a study of T cell responses to AZD1222 COVID-19 vaccine. Profiled with immunoSEQ multiplex PCR; TCRdb holds only in-frame clones, not every one. The top ten hold approximately 1.7% of the sample, which has roughly 200,000 clones, approximately 94% seen once. The source was peripheral blood, collected 28 days after the second dose of the MenACWY control vaccine. Receptor source: an adult who received the MenACWY meningococcal vaccine as a control.

This rearrangement joins TRBV4-1 to TRBJ2-7, with D perhaps matching TRBD1 (7 bases). V dropped 1 base and J dropped 2 bases, with 12 bases sitting between them. The germline CDR1 and CDR2 sequences are MGHRA and YSYEKL. The CDR3 length is 15 residues. The CDR3 DNA is TGCGCCAGCAGCCAAGTGGCAGGGGGGCCCTACGAGCAGTACTTC. Residues: CASSQVAGGPYEQYF.

The chain combines TRBV3-1 (or the pseudogene TRBV3-2) with TRBJ2-1; 12 bases align to TRBD2. Germline V CDR1 and CDR2: LGHDT, YNNKEL (reference sequence). Unmatched junction bases numbered 10, after V lost 2 bases and J lost 14 bases. The length of the CDR3 is 15 residues. Here the CDR3 reads CASSQLGGLAGKEFF. CDR3 coding DNA: TGTGCCAGCAGCCAATTAGGAGGACTAGCGGGGAAGGAGTTCTTC.

This sequence joins TRBV5-1 and TRBJ2-7, with 13 bases lining up with TRBD2. CDR1 and CDR2 from the germline V gene are SGHRS and YFSETQ. Trimming cost V 0 bases and J 6 bases; bases outside gene matches: 6. The CDR3 extends over 16 amino acids. The CDR3: CASSLVLAGGPSEQYF. CDR3 DNA: TGCGCCAGCAGCTTGGTACTAGCGGGAGGGCCGAGCGAGCAGTACTTC.

The chain employs TRBV4-2 and TRBJ1-2, with D tentatively TRBD1 (5 bases). This CDR3 comprises 15 residues. Germline CDR1 is LGHNA and CDR2 is YNFKEQ. Trimming removed 0 bases from V and 7 bases from J, with 15 bases in between. The CDR3 region is CASSQETASDSGYTF. CDR3 coding DNA: TGTGCCAGCAGCCAAGAGACAGCCTCTGACAGTGGCTACACCTTC.

The rearrangement uses TRBV5-4 and TRBJ1-2; D unresolved. From germline, CDR1 is SGHNT and CDR2 YYREEE (reference sequence). This CDR3 spans 13 amino acids. The V and J ends lost 0 bases and 3 bases respectively, with 6 bases between them. The CDR3 is CASSLGGDYGYTF. DNA of the CDR3: TGTGCCAGCAGCTTGGGGGGTGACTATGGCTACACCTTC.

In its sample, this clone was seen a few times. V usage is TRBV5-1 and J usage is TRBJ2-2; D might be TRBD1 (5 bases). This CDR3 has 15 residues. Germline V gene sequence: CDR1 SGHRS, CDR2 YFSETQ. V lost 0 bases and J 7 bases, leaving 13 bases between the germline ends. CDR3 protein: CASSLAEQERGELFF. CDR3 in DNA: TGCGCCAGCAGCTTGGCCGAACAGGAACGCGGGGAGCTGTTTTTT.

A single count supports this clone. The chain employs TRBV4-2 and TRBJ2-5; 9 nucleotides match TRBD2. V lost 0 bases and J lost 5; bases outside the gene matches: 19. This CDR3 is built from 20 residues. CDR1 is LGHNA and CDR2 is YNFKEQ in the germline V gene. The CDR3: CASSQEQRGGLAGSRETQYF. The CDR3 nucleotides read TGTGCCAGCAGCCAAGAACAGAGAGGAGGCCTAGCGGGGAGTCGGGAGACCCAGTACTTC.

J is TRBJ2-6 and V is TRBV27, with TRBD1 identical over 8 bases. The CDR3 totals 19 residues. Germline-derived CDR1 and CDR2 are MNHEY and SMNVEV (reference sequence). The ends lost 2 bases at V and 0 bases at J; junction bases unmatched: 9. In nucleotides, the CDR3 is TGTGCCAGCAGTTTACGGCAGGGGGCCGGTTTCTCTGGGGCCAACGTCCTGACTTTC. Translated, it gives CASSLRQGAGFSGANVLTF.

This chain uses TRBV15 with TRBJ2-5, with D hard to call. V shed 1 base and J shed 3 bases, with 3 bases lying between them. The germline CDR1 and CDR2 sequences are LNHNV and YYDKDF (reference sequence). There are 12 residues in the CDR3. The CDR3 DNA sequence: TGTGCCACCAGCAGAGGGGAAGAGACCCAGTACTTC. Translating gives CATSRGEETQYF.

This clone was found once. The chain employs TRBV6-5 and TRBJ2-7; 9 bases match TRBD1. The CDR3 sequence is 15 residues long. The V gene end was trimmed by 8 bases and the J gene end by 3 bases; junction bases not matched to a gene: 11. Germline assignment: CDR1 MNHEY and CDR2 SVGAGI. CDR3 DNA: TGTGCCAGCTCCTACTTATCGGGACAGGGCTACGAGCAGTACTTC. Protein product: CASSYLSGQGYEQYF.

J is TRBJ2-2 and V is TRBV28; a weak D match, TRBD1 (5 bases). Trimming pared 3 bases from V and 1 base from J, leaving 15 bases between. Looked up from germline, CDR1 is MDHEN and CDR2 is SYDVKM. CDR3 length equals 17 residues. The CDR3 bases are TGTGCCAGCAGTTTTTTGGGCAGGACACGGAACACCGGGGAGCTGTTTTTT. This sequence encodes CASSFLGRTRNTGELFF.

CDR3 sequence reads: CASSLGTSSYNEQFF. CDR3 bases: TGTGCCAGCAGCTTGGGCACAAGCTCCTACAATGAGCAGTTCTTC. This chain uses TRBV5-4 with TRBJ2-1; D call uncertain. The CDR3 runs 15 residues. V was cut by 0 bases and J by 0 bases, with 7 bases left in between. The germline V gene has CDR1 SGHNT and CDR2 YYREEE (reference sequence). The full variable domain, its missing parts supplied by reference TRBV5-4 and TRBJ2-1, is ETGVTQSPTHLIKTRGQQVTLRCSSQSGHNTVSWYQQALGQGPQFIFQYYREEENGRGNFPPRFSGLQFPNYSSELNVNALELDDSALYLCASSLGTSSYNEQFFGPGTRLTVL.

The chain uses TRBV20-1 and TRBJ2-7, with no clear D. This CDR3 region has 11 residues. The V gene's germline CDR1 is DFQATT and CDR2 SNEGSKA (reference sequence). V shed 5 bases and J shed 1 base, with 6 bases lying between them. The CDR3 nucleotides are TGCAGTGCTCACCAATCCTACGAGCAGTACTTC. Translation gives CSAHQSYEQYF.

V and J are TRBV27 and TRBJ1-5, with 10 bases that match TRBD1. The CDR3 extends over 15 amino acids. V dropped 4 bases and J dropped 2; count of bases not matched to a gene: 2. Germline V CDR1 and CDR2: MNHEY, SMNVEV (reference sequence). The CDR3 coding sequence is TGTGCCAGCAGTTCGGACAGGGGGGGCAATCAGCCCCAGCATTTT. Protein sequence: CASSSDRGGNQPQHF.

V gene TRBV19 combines with J gene TRBJ2-1; 7 bases map to TRBD2. From germline, CDR1 is LNHDA and CDR2 SQIVND (reference sequence). V lost 3 bases and J lost 7; bases outside the gene matches: 9. The CDR3 covers 15 residues. In nucleotides, the CDR3 is TGTGCCAGTAGTATCTCTAGCGGTCCGGGGAATGAGCAGTTCTTC. Residues: CASSISSGPGNEQFF. The whole variable domain, remainder taken from reference TRBV19 and TRBJ2-1, is DGGITQSPKYLFRKEGQNVTLSCEQNLNHDAMYWYRQDPGQGLRLIYYSQIVNDFQKGDIAEGYSVSREKKESFPLTVTSAQKNPTAFYLCASSISSGPGNEQFFGPGTRLTVL.

V usage is TRBV6-5 and J usage is TRBJ2-2, with D maybe TRBD2 (5 bases). The CDR3 has 14 amino acids. The germline V gene has CDR1 MNHEY and CDR2 SVGAGI. The V gene lost 6 bases and the J gene lost 3 bases, with 11 bases spanning the gap. The CDR3 sequence is CASRRVPDTGELFF. The CDR3 DNA follows: TGTGCCAGCAGGCGGGTCCCCGACACCGGGGAGCTGTTTTTT.

V is TRBV28 and J is TRBJ2-7, with TRBD1 matching over 8 bases. Unmatched junction bases numbered 7, after V lost 3 bases and J lost 3 bases. Germline loops: CDR1 MDHEN, CDR2 SYDVKM. This CDR3 is 15 amino acids long. The CDR3 region has the DNA TGTGCCAGCAGTTTTCCGACAGGGGCCGGCTACGAGCAGTACTTC. Residues: CASSFPTGAGYEQYF.

The chain is built from TRBV6-5 and TRBJ1-2; 9 bases line up with TRBD1. The J segment lost 4 bases and the V segment lost 6 bases, leaving 6 bases of the junction unmatched. CDR1 and CDR2 (germline): MNHEY, SVGAGI. The CDR3 totals 14 residues. CDR3 amino acids: CASRGTGWIYGYTF. The CDR3 DNA reads as TGTGCCAGCAGAGGGACAGGGTGGATCTATGGCTACACCTTC.

The rearrangement joins TRBV6-5 to TRBJ2-7; weak D call: TRBD1 (6 bases). In germline, CDR1 is MNHEY, CDR2 SVGAGI. The CDR3 runs 14 residues. The V gene lost 4 bases and the J gene lost 5 bases, with 15 bases spanning the gap. The CDR3 here is CASSSPQQGHEQYF. DNA for the CDR3: TGTGCCAGCAGTTCCCCACAACAGGGACACGAGCAGTACTTC.

This chain joins TRBV11-2 and TRBJ2-7; tentatively, D is TRBD1 or TRBD2 (6 bases each). Germline CDR1 and CDR2: SGHAT and FQNNGV. CDR3 length: 14 amino acids. V gave up 6 bases and J gave up 3 bases, with 15 bases separating them. The CDR3 sequence: CASSRGDGRYEQYF. In nucleotides, the CDR3 is TGTGCCAGCAGTAGGGGGGACGGGCGCTACGAGCAGTACTTC.